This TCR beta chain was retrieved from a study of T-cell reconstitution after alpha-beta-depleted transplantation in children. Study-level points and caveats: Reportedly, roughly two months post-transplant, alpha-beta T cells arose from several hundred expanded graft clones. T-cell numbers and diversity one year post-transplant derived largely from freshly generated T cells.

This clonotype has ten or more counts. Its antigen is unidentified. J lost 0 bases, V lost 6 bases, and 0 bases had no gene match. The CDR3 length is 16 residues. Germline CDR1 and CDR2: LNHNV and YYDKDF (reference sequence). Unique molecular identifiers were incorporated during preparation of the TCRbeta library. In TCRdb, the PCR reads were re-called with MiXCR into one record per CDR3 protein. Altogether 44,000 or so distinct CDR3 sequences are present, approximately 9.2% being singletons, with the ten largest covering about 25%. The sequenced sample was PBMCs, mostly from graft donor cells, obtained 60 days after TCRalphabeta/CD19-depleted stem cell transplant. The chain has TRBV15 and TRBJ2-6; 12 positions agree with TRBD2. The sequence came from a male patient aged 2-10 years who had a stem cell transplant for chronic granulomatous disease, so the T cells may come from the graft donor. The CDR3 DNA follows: TGTGCCACCAGGACTAGCGGGAGCTCTGGGGCCAACGTCCTGACTTTC. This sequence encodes CATRTSGSSGANVLTF.